This T cell receptor beta chain was sequenced in a study of T cells after yellow fever vaccination (dated by TCRdb to between 2017 and 2020). Notes on the research overall: Libraries from fractions with low cell numbers were prepared with the SMART-Seq v4 Ultra Low Input RNA kit. To track T-cell clones before and after primary and booster YFV17D yellow fever vaccination, bulk TCR alpha and beta repertoires were sequenced longitudinally. Two healthy male donors made up the cohort, one aged 18 to 29 years and the other aged 30 to 39 years. Blood was collected at multiple timepoints before and after primary and secondary immunization, and bulk PBMC replicates and cell subsets were isolated.

In the germline V gene (reference sequence), CDR1 corresponds to LNHDA and CDR2 to SQIVND. For this chain, trimming is 1 base at the V end and 7 bases at the J end, and the number of junction bases without a gene match is 15. Including cysteine and phenylalanine, the CDR3 has 18 amino acids. This entry keeps only the CDR3 DNA: 54 bases, framed from base 1. Synthesis of TCR cDNA relied on 5'RACE template switching, a step that introduced a universal primer site along with unique molecular identifiers. Priming of cDNA synthesis was performed from both the TCR alpha and TCR beta constant segments. Library amplification used two PCR steps, and the second PCR step added sample barcodes and sequencing adapters. Sequencing of libraries was performed on Illumina HiSeq 2500 (2x100 bp) or NovaSeq (2x150 bp). Concerning the study's data processing: Reads were demultiplexed and collapsed into UMI consensus sequences with MIGEC, and V(D)J alignment was performed with MiXCR. Clonotypes responding to the vaccine were identified with edgeR on replicate PBMC samples, with the criteria of FDR below 0.01 and a log2 fold change above 5 up to day 15. Each bulk clonotype received a CD4 or CD8 identity based on whether the sequenced CD4 or CD8 repertoire contained that clonotype at higher abundance. TCRdb took the public reads, trimmed them with fastp at Q25, ran MiXCR for clone calling and kept in-frame beta chains. For every CDR3 protein sequence, its rows merge into one entry that carries the most common genes and DNA. For this entry, the V and J calls and clone size follow TCRdb and not the study's own pipeline. Counted in this sample were hundreds of thousands of distinct CDR3 sequences; roughly an eighth of them appeared once. The top ten hold 15% of the sample.

What the study reported, not specific to this receptor: Because abundant contaminating clonotypes from the bulk population could be contained in FACS-sorted repertoires, computational filtering was required. The secondary T-cell response was found to be weaker but faster than the primary response, with a peak reached on day 5 rather than on day 15. A small fraction of clonotypes appeared in both the CD4 and CD8 compartments, likely as a result of convergent recombination. The study included only a couple of donors, which limits how far the findings can be generalized. Most clones expanded after primary vaccination (approximately 97% of CD4 and 88% of CD8) were re-detected after the booster, suggesting that broad memory maintenance occurred.

Explained via the paper, the treatment or condition label denotes: live attenuated yellow fever vaccine strain. At each blood-draw timepoint, two biological replicates of bulk PBMCs were collected. PBMCs were isolated from peripheral blood using a standard Ficoll-Paque protocol. TriZol was used to extract RNA from bulk PBMCs, from CD4 and CD8 fractions, and from dextramer-positive and dextramer-negative fractions. For this clonotype: Its cognate antigen has yet to be identified. There are no base qualities to consult, and no much larger clone falls within one base.

The chain uses TRBV19 and TRBJ2-2, and TRBD1 aligns with 7 junction nucleotides. The material sequenced was PBMCs, taken on the day of the yellow fever booster vaccination. The sequence was collected from a man aged 30 to 45 who received the YFV17D yellow fever vaccine. The DNA sequence follows: TGTGCCAGTAGTATAGGCAAAACCGGGACAGTCCGAAACGGGGAGCTGTTTTTT. Translated, this is CASSIGKTGTVRNGELFF. The reference TRBV19 and TRBJ2-2 proteins fill in what lies around the CDR3, so the full variable domain reads DGGITQSPKYLFRKEGQNVTLSCEQNLNHDAMYWYRQDPGQGLRLIYYSQIVNDFQKGDIAEGYSVSREKKESFPLTVTSAQKNPTAFYLCASSIGKTGTVRNGELFFGEGSRLTVL.